This T cell receptor (beta chain) stems from a study of T cells in Graves' hyperthyroidism and ophthalmopathy. This clonotype came up many times. From RNA transcripts, TCR beta CDR3 regions were amplified. The TCR CDR3 first-round RT-PCR relied on the HTBI primer set. TCRdb reprocessed the multiplex PCR reads with MiXCR, giving one entry per CDR3 protein. The sample carries approximately 400,000 distinct CDR3 sequences, around 20% recorded once. V was shortened by 6 bases and J by 0 bases, with 15 bases between the two germline ends. The CDR3 loop spans 16 amino acids. Germline V gene lookup returns CDR1 LNHDA and CDR2 SQIVND (reference sequence).

The sequenced sample consisted of blood. The clonotype was recovered from a man aged 18 to 29 with Graves' ophthalmopathy. V is TRBV19 and J is TRBJ2-1; tentative D call: TRBD2 (7 bases). CDR3 in DNA: TGTGCCAGTAGGGGACGGGGGGCCAGCTCCTACAATGAGCAGTTCTTC. Amino acids: CASRGRGASSYNEQFF.